Ten or more counts support the clone carrying this T cell receptor (beta chain). Its target is unknown. The germline V gene encodes CDR1 DFQATT and CDR2 SNEGSKA (reference sequence). Trimming left V 4 bases short and J 0 bases short, with 13 bases between. This CDR3 is built from 14 residues. This entry is derived from a study of identical twins. A universal primer site came from template switching; cDNA carried unique molecular identifiers. TCRdb redid the calling of the 5' RACE reads with MiXCR, one entry per CDR3 protein. The sample has approximately 600,000 distinct CDR3 sequences, 9.5% to 10% seen once. Study-level results: Less excess twin sharing appeared in beta out-of-frame sequences. It was possible that invariant MAIT and iNKT cells partly confounded the zero-insertion analyses. With abundant cord blood beta clonotypes, insertions were fewer; memory repertoires showed no such pattern.

The same data also contributed to another study, on yellow fever vaccine responses in identical twins.

The sequence came from a woman aged 18-29 years in good health. The sequenced sample consisted of PBMCs. V is TRBV20-1 and J is TRBJ2-7; unclear D gene. Here the CDR3 reads CSAMWLDSSYEQYF. CDR3 sequence (DNA): TGCAGTGCTATGTGGCTGGATAGCTCCTACGAGCAGTACTTC.